The TCR beta chain under discussion was sequenced for a study of memory CD4+ T cells and cytomegalovirus serostatus. The study's findings and limits: Repertoires predicted CMV serostatus with median bootstrapped AUC of approximately 0.94.

V lost 2 bases and J lost 5, with 17 bases in between. Germline V lookup: CDR1 SGDLS, CDR2 YYNGEE. The CDR3 length is 16 residues. Single viable CD3+CD4+CD8-CD45RO+ cells were sorted as the memory CD4+ T cells. Assay: immunoSEQ multiplex PCR; the TCRdb copy retains only in-frame clones and omits some. The table includes 50,000 to 60,000 clones, around 80% detected once. As to this clone: Its antigen is as yet unknown.

Sequencing was performed on memory CD4+ T cells from blood. The rearrangement joins TRBV9 to TRBJ2-1, with D maybe TRBD2 (6 bases). The TCR originated in an adult in good health and CMV-seropositive. The CDR3 region has the DNA TGTGCCAGCAGCGTCCTACCTCGGGGGTCCGACAATGAGCAGTTCTTC. Translated, it gives CASSVLPRGSDNEQFF.